Shown below are 29 T cell receptor beta chains from a single sample sequenced in a study of blood T cell repertoires in COVID-19. The assay was immunoSEQ multiplex PCR, and TCRdb's table has in-frame clones only and misses some. There are 250,000 to 350,000 clones in the sample; approximately 81% occur only once, and about 2.5% lies in the top ten. The specimen sequenced was PBMCs or T cells enriched from blood (not recorded which). The receptor source for this set is a woman in her forties or fifties who had recovered from COVID-19.

The chain joins TRBV29-1 to TRBJ2-7; TRBD1 matches 11 bases. Germline V gene data show CDR1 as SQVTM and CDR2 as ANQGSEA. Trimming took 7 bases from V and 7 from J; bases not matched to a gene: 9. This CDR3 has 13 amino acids. In DNA, the CDR3 is TGCAGCGCGACCGGGACAGGGGGAGGAGAGCAGTACTTC. Translating it yields CSATGTGGGEQYF.

The chain links TRBV19 to TRBJ2-1; 11 nucleotides agree with TRBD2. Germline V gene sequence: CDR1 LNHDA, CDR2 SQIVND (reference sequence). The CDR3 extends over 15 amino acids. J was trimmed by 9 bases and V by 3 bases; bases with no gene match: 7. CDR3 sequence (DNA): TGTGCCAGTAGTATCGTGACTAGCGGGGAGGGTGAGCAGTTCTTC. It is translated as CASSIVTSGEGEQFF.

V and J are TRBV19 and TRBJ2-1; tentatively, D is TRBD2 (6 bases). V dropped 4 bases and J dropped 1 base, with 11 bases sitting between them. This CDR3 is 15 amino acids long. Germline V CDR1 and CDR2: LNHDA, SQIVND (reference sequence). The CDR3 DNA follows: TGTGCCAGTAGTAATAGCGGAGGGTCCTACAATGAGCAGTTCTTC. It specifies CASSNSGGSYNEQFF.

This rearrangement joins TRBV27 to TRBJ1-2, with 10 bases fitting TRBD1. The CDR3 consists of 17 residues. J lost 1 base, V lost 5 bases, and 10 bases had no gene match. Germline V gene data show CDR1 as MNHEY and CDR2 as SMNVEV (reference sequence). The CDR3 DNA sequence: TGTGCCAGCAGTCCCGGGACAGGGGCCGGAGGTAACTATGGCTACACCTTC. This codes for CASSPGTGAGGNYGYTF.

V usage is TRBV25-1 and J usage is TRBJ2-7; 11 nucleotides match TRBD2. With V trimmed by 3 bases and J by 2 bases, 3 bases remained unmatched. Germline loops: CDR1 MGHDK, CDR2 SYGVNS. This CDR3 contains 15 residues. The chain's CDR3 is CASSEGLAAPYEQYF. The CDR3 DNA is TGTGCCAGCAGTGAGGGACTAGCGGCCCCCTACGAGCAGTACTTC.

This clone was observed a single time. CDR3 residues: CASSYSTRGTEAFF. CDR3 DNA sequence: TGTGCCAGCAGTTACTCAACGCGGGGGACTGAAGCTTTCTTT. The chain recombines TRBV6-6 with TRBJ1-1, with a possible D match to TRBD1 (5 bases). The CDR3 has 14 residues. Per germline, CDR1 MNHNY and CDR2 SVGAGI (reference sequence). V was pared by 0 bases and J by 5 bases, with 10 bases between.

The rearrangement uses TRBV7-2 and TRBJ1-2, with TRBD1 identical over 10 bases. Trimming removed 4 bases from V and 4 bases from J; junction bases left unmatched: 9. The germline V gene has CDR1 SGHTA and CDR2 FQGNSA. The CDR3 extends over 16 amino acids. The CDR3 protein is CASSSQPRDRGYGYTF. The CDR3 bases are TGTGCCAGCAGCTCACAACCTCGGGACAGGGGCTATGGCTACACCTTC. Full variable domain (remainder filled in from reference TRBV7-2 and TRBJ1-2): GAGVSQSPSNKVTEKGKDVELRCDPISGHTALYWYRQSLGQGLEFLIYFQGNSAPDKSGLPSDRFSAERTGGSVSTLTIQRTQQEDSAVYLCASSSQPRDRGYGYTFGSGTRLTVV.

The chain carries TRBV2 and TRBJ2-4; D possibly corresponds to TRBD1 (5 bases). CDR1 is SNHLY and CDR2 is FYNNEI in the germline V gene. Trimming stripped 2 bases from V and 10 bases from J, with 12 bases between. The CDR3 contains 13 residues. DNA for the CDR3: TGTGCCAGCAGTGAAAGCAGGGTTGGGATTCAGTACTTC. It translates to CASSESRVGIQYF.

The table lists this clone with a count of one. The chain uses TRBV4-1 and TRBJ2-1; the D gene is possibly TRBD1 (5 bases). The CDR3 runs to 15 residues. With 1 base removed from V and 4 bases from J, the gap between germline ends came to 11 bases. Germline V gene data show CDR1 as MGHRA and CDR2 as YSYEKL. For the CDR3, the DNA is TGCGCCAGCAGCCAAGGACAGTTACAGTACAATGAGCAGTTCTTC. It specifies CASSQGQLQYNEQFF.

This clone came up once. V gene TRBV5-4 combines with J gene TRBJ2-3; D remains unclear. This CDR3 spans 17 amino acids. V was trimmed by 4 bases and J by 3 bases, leaving 21 bases between them. Germline V gene sequence: CDR1 SGHNT, CDR2 YYREEE (reference sequence). CDR3 nucleotides: TGTGCCAGCAGCAAGCCGGAGAGTCCGAGGCGGACAGATACGCAGTATTTT. This sequence encodes CASSKPESPRRTDTQYF.

The J gene is TRBJ2-1, the V gene TRBV7-2, with 10 bases aligning to TRBD2. Germline assignment: CDR1 SGHTA and CDR2 FQGNSA. The CDR3 runs to 16 residues. Trimming at V came to 1 base and at J to 2 bases, leaving 2 bases not matched to a gene. The CDR3 sequence is CASSLGLAGAYNEQFF. The CDR3 nucleotides read TGTGCCAGCAGCTTAGGCCTAGCGGGGGCCTACAATGAGCAGTTCTTC.

V is TRBV10-3 and J is TRBJ2-3; 9 positions match TRBD2. In germline, CDR1 is ENHRY, CDR2 SYGVKD. CDR3 length equals 14 residues. V lost 11 bases, J lost 6 bases, and 12 bases stayed unmatched. The CDR3 is CASRRGGREDTQYF. CDR3 in DNA: TGTGCCTCACGGAGGGGCGGGAGGGAGGATACGCAGTATTTT.

This clone was recorded a few times. The chain employs TRBV19 and TRBJ1-2; 7 bases fit TRBD1. This CDR3 contains 14 residues. The ends lost 4 bases at V and 4 bases at J; junction bases unmatched: 6. CDR1 and CDR2 from the germline V gene are LNHDA and SQIVND (reference sequence). CDR3 residues: CASSTPTGTYGYTF. CDR3 DNA sequence: TGTGCCAGTAGTACTCCGACAGGGACCTATGGCTACACCTTC.

J is TRBJ2-3 and V is TRBV11-2; 9 bases align to TRBD2. V was clipped by 3 bases and J by 3 bases; unmatched bases: 4. CDR1 and CDR2 (germline): SGHAT, FQNNGV. The CDR3 contains 15 residues. CDR3 sequence: CASSLRGGGTDTQYF. The CDR3 DNA follows: TGTGCCAGCAGCTTGCGGGGGGGTGGGACAGATACGCAGTATTTT.

V usage is TRBV27 and J usage is TRBJ2-1, with D hard to call. V lost 6 bases and J lost 0, with 12 bases in between. Germline V gene data show CDR1 as MNHEY and CDR2 as SMNVEV (reference sequence). The CDR3 extends over 15 amino acids. CDR3 amino acids: CASSYLNSSYNEQFF. CDR3 nucleotides: TGTGCCAGCAGCTATCTGAATAGCTCCTACAATGAGCAGTTCTTC.

The chain uses TRBV30 and TRBJ2-3; 9 bases fit TRBD2. The CDR3 totals 12 residues. Germline CDR1 is GTSNPN and CDR2 is SVGIG (reference sequence). With 5 bases clipped from V and 6 bases from J, the junction kept 3 bases outside the gene matches. Here the CDR3 reads CAWVAGVDTQYF. The DNA of the CDR3 is TGTGCCTGGGTAGCGGGAGTGGATACGCAGTATTTT.

This sequence joins TRBV28 and TRBJ2-7; tentative D call: TRBD1 (6 bases). V shed 6 bases and J shed 7 bases, with 13 bases lying between them. The CDR3 has 12 residues. Germline CDR1 reads MDHEN; CDR2 reads SYDVKM. The DNA of the CDR3 is TGTGCCAGCAGATTGCAGGGGCGGGAGCAGTACTTC. This sequence encodes CASRLQGREQYF. The whole variable domain, filled in from reference TRBV28 and TRBJ2-7, reads DVKVTQSSRYLVKRTGEKVFLECVQDMDHENMFWYRQDPGLGLRLIYFSYDVKMKEKGDIPEGYSVSREKKERFSLILESASTNQTSMYLCASRLQGREQYFGPGTRLTVT.

V usage is TRBV18 and J usage is TRBJ1-5, with 8 bases aligning to TRBD1. The CDR3 spans 14 residues. J gave up 3 bases and V 6 bases, and 4 bases lay outside the gene matches. CDR1 is KGHSH, CDR2 LQKENI, per germline. The CDR3 region is CASSRDRNNQPQHF. CDR3 DNA sequence: TGTGCCAGCTCTCGGGACAGGAACAATCAGCCCCAGCATTTT.

This rearrangement joins TRBV9 to TRBJ1-6, with D possibly matching TRBD1 (5 bases). The CDR3 is 14 residues long. Per germline, CDR1 SGDLS and CDR2 YYNGEE. Trimming cost V 0 bases and J 11 bases, with 12 bases left between them. The CDR3 nucleotides are TGTGCCAGCAGCGTAGGGACAAGGGATACACCCCTCCACTTT. Encoded protein: CASSVGTRDTPLHF.

The chain has TRBV12-3 or TRBV12-4 and TRBJ1-2, with a possible D match to TRBD1 (6 bases). The CDR3 loop spans 13 amino acids. V lost 5 bases and J lost 8, with 15 bases in between. DNA for the CDR3: TGTGCCAGCAGTATATTACAGGGATCAGGCTACACCTTC. Its translation: CASSILQGSGYTF.

This clone has more than one count but fewer than ten. The V call is TRBV19, the J call TRBJ1-4; tentatively, D is TRBD1 (6 bases). V was pared by 6 bases and J by 0 bases, with 14 bases between. Germline V gene sequence: CDR1 LNHDA, CDR2 SQIVND (reference sequence). The CDR3 has 16 amino acids. Written as DNA, the CDR3 is TGTGCCAGTAGGTCAACAGGGCGTGCAACTAATGAAAAACTGTTTTTT. Amino acid sequence: CASRSTGRATNEKLFF. The variable domain in full, completed from reference TRBV19 and TRBJ1-4, reads DGGITQSPKYLFRKEGQNVTLSCEQNLNHDAMYWYRQDPGQGLRLIYYSQIVNDFQKGDIAEGYSVSREKKESFPLTVTSAQKNPTAFYLCASRSTGRATNEKLFFGSGTQLSVL.

The chain employs TRBV11-2 and TRBJ2-1; no clear D gene. CDR1 and CDR2 from the germline V gene are SGHAT and FQNNGV. CDR3 size: 14 residues. V was shortened by 5 bases and J by 7 bases, with 15 bases between the two germline ends. CDR3 DNA sequence: TGTGCCAGCAGCCCGTGGGCCGGCGAGAATGAGCAGTTCTTC. Translation: CASSPWAGENEQFF. Filled out from reference TRBV11-2 and TRBJ2-1, the complete variable domain reads EAGVAQSPRYKIIEKRQSVAFWCNPISGHATLYWYQQILGQGPKLLIQFQNNGVVDDSQLPKDRFSAERLKGVDSTLKIQPAKLEDSAVYLCASSPWAGENEQFFGPGTRLTVL.

The V gene is TRBV10-3, the J gene TRBJ1-1; 9 nucleotides line up with TRBD1. CDR1 ENHRY and CDR2 SYGVKD come from the germline V gene. This CDR3 comprises 17 residues. Trimming removed 4 bases from V and 8 bases from J; junction bases left unmatched: 17. In DNA form, the CDR3 reads TGTGCCATCAGTGGCGCGCCGGGACAGGGTAGAAGGGGGGAAGCTTTCTTT. Protein sequence: CAISGAPGQGRRGEAFF.

This clone has just one count. The chain has TRBV3-1 (or the pseudogene TRBV3-2) and TRBJ2-5, with 7 nucleotides matching TRBD2. This CDR3 region has 14 residues. V shed 4 bases and J 5 bases; nucleotides not matched to a gene: 7. Per germline, CDR1 LGHDT and CDR2 YNNKEL (reference sequence). CDR3 sequence reads: CASSPRLALETQYF. The CDR3 DNA reads TGTGCCAGCAGCCCCAGACTAGCTCTGGAGACCCAGTACTTC.

The J gene is TRBJ1-2, the V gene TRBV5-5; D unresolved. The CDR3 has 13 residues. Germline values: CDR1 SGHKS, CDR2 YYEKEE (reference sequence). Trimming left V 2 bases short and J 6 bases short, with 11 bases between. The CDR3 DNA sequence: TGTGCCAGCAGCTTTACCGGGGTAGATGGCTACACCTTC. Protein product: CASSFTGVDGYTF.

The chain employs TRBV30 and TRBJ1-5; 7 bases agree with TRBD1. Germline CDR1 GTSNPN, CDR2 SVGIG (reference sequence). CDR3 size: 14 residues. V was clipped by 4 bases and J by 5 bases; unmatched bases: 8. The CDR3 nucleotides read TGTGCCTGGACAGGACAGGTAGGGGATCAGCCCCAGCATTTT. Encoded protein: CAWTGQVGDQPQHF.

As DNA, the CDR3 is TGCGCCAGCAGCCCCAACCAGGGACAGGGTGAAAAACTGTTTTTT. This codes for CASSPNQGQGEKLFF. V usage is TRBV4-3 and J usage is TRBJ1-4, with 9 bases lining up with TRBD1. Germline CDR1 is LGHNA and CDR2 is YSLEER. Trimming took 4 bases from V and 7 from J; bases not matched to a gene: 7. CDR3 length equals 15 residues.

This clone was counted once. The chain employs TRBV11-2 and TRBJ1-1; D is ambiguous. V lost 3 bases and J 6 bases, leaving 11 bases between the germline ends. The germline gives CDR1 SGHAT, CDR2 FQNNGV. The CDR3 covers 13 residues. This chain's CDR3 is CASSFTIPPEAFF. The CDR3 DNA follows: TGTGCCAGCAGCTTTACAATCCCCCCTGAAGCTTTCTTT.

This clone was counted only a few times. This chain connects TRBV18 to TRBJ1-1, with a tentative D call TRBD1 (6 bases). The CDR3 spans 14 residues. The germline V gene encodes CDR1 KGHSH and CDR2 LQKENI. The V and J ends lost 6 bases and 0 bases respectively, with 11 bases between them. CDR3 bases: TGTGCCAGCTCCTTGGGACATTTGAACACTGAAGCTTTCTTT. Translating gives CASSLGHLNTEAFF. Using reference TRBV18 and TRBJ1-1 for the parts outside the CDR3, the full variable domain is NAGVMQNPRHLVRRRGQEARLRCSPMKGHSHVYWYRQLPEEGLKFMVYLQKENIIDESGMPKERFSAEFPKEGPSILRIQQVVRGDSAAYFCASSLGHLNTEAFFGQGTRLTVV.